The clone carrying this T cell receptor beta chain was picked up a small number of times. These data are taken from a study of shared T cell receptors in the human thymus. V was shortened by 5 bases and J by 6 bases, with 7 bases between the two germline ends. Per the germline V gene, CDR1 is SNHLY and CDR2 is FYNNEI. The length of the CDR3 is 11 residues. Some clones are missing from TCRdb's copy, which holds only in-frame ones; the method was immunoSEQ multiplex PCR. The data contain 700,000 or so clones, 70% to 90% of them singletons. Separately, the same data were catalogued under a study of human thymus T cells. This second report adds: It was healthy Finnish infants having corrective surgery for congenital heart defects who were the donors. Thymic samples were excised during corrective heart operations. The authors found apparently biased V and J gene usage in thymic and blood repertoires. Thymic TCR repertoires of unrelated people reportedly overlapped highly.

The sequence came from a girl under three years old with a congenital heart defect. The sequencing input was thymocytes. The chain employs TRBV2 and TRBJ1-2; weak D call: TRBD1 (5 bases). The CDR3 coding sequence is TGTGCCAGCAGTTCCAGGGATGGCTACACCTTC. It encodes CASSSRDGYTF.